This TCR beta chain derives from a study of blood T cells in healthy people across ages. Notes on the study in general: Diversity of TCR beta correlated strongly with naive T cell percentage.

About this clonotype: Its antigen is unidentified.

Ranging in age from about 6 to 100, the donors were healthy Caucasian individuals from Russia. Staff drew approximately 9.1 milliliters of peripheral blood from each donor. The use of a sample-barcoded 5' primer and a J-beta primer mix characterized a second PCR of 7 to 11 cycles. Template switching added a 12-random-nucleotide identifier to every cDNA molecule. TCRdb called the 5' RACE reads again in MiXCR, with one record for every CDR3 protein. The data contain about 780,000 distinct CDR3 sequences, around two thirds of them seen just once; the ten biggest clones take up approximately 30%. Trimming left V 5 bases short and J 2 bases short, with 10 bases between. The V gene's germline CDR1 is SQVTM and CDR2 ANQGSEA. CDR3 length equals 12 residues.

The TCR originated in a man under 40 in good health. Sequences were obtained from blood. This chain uses TRBV29-1 with TRBJ2-7, with D unclear. This chain's CDR3 is CSVRAATYEQYF. The CDR3, as DNA: TGCAGCGTTAGGGCTGCGACCTACGAGCAGTACTTC.